This TCR beta chain was found in a study of T cells in localized non-small cell lung cancer (dated by TCRdb to between 2020 and 2021). In the study overall: Comparing tumors with uninvolved tumor-adjacent lungs, the study looked at the T cell repertoires of 200 to 250 patients with early-stage NSCLC. The cohort was made up of around 240 treatment-naive NSCLC patients whose localized lung tumors had been resected. The mean age of the NSCLC patients was about 62 years, with 130 or so men and 85 to 110 women.

Trimming costs V 6 bases and J 8 bases, and their ends lie 7 bases apart. According to the germline V gene, CDR1 reads SNHLY and CDR2 reads FYNNEI. The CDR3 sequence holds 11 residues, the cysteine and phenylalanine included. Here the CDR3 DNA is all that survives: 33 bases in frame from base 1. The paper's findings and limits, for the study overall: Longer overall survival was associated with higher T cell density in blood, whereas shorter survival was associated with higher clonality in adjacent lung. Because the study design was exploratory, TCR variables were selected using unadjusted p-values without false-discovery rate correction. Uninvolved tumor-adjacent lung showed the highest T cell clonality, higher than tumor, which suggests more focused antigenic responses in the uninvolved tumor-adjacent lung. A median of approximately 53 of the top 100 tumor clones turned up in the paired uninvolved adjacent lung, and about 28 of those clones also ranked among the top 100 of that same adjacent lung. Because multi-region tumor sequencing was not done, intratumor heterogeneity could not be ruled out.

At diagnosis, peripheral blood, uninvolved tumor-adjacent lung and tumor were collected and were preserved as a mix of fresh-frozen and FFPE material. For TCR repertoire profiling, blood samples were analyzed in the form of peripheral blood mononuclear cells. TCR beta CDR3 regions were sequenced from DNA using the immunoSEQ Assay. In the paper's pipeline: T cell density was computed as TCR beta template counts normalized to usable DNA estimated by amplifying housekeeping genes. The preseqR package was used to estimate richness by extrapolating to 400,000 templates for PBMC samples and to 120,000 templates for tissue samples. Clonality was calculated as one minus Pielou's evenness. To identify tissue-enriched TCRs, differential abundance testing was run on productive amino-acid clonotypes with a minimum total count of 5 and an alpha of 0.1. The Jaccard Index and the Morisita Overlap Index were used to quantify repertoire overlap between compartments. GLIPH grouped TCR beta CDR3s together with public tetramer-defined viral CDR3s, and a viral motif had to include at least three viral sequences and also show V-gene enrichment. The source is immuneACCESS, and TCRdb retained only in-frame sequences with V and J called. Part of the clones is not carried over; for the studies checked, unresolved V genes explain less than half of this, and the remainder is unexplained. D and trimming were read from the DNA, whereas the V and J calls and clone size are those reported in that table. In all, the sample holds approximately 41,000 clones, and approximately 91% of those were seen once. In total, the top ten clones hold 2% to 3% of the sample.

Notes on this clone: What this receptor recognizes is not known. There are no base qualities to consult, and no much larger clone falls within one base.

This clonotype was obtained from a female donor of 60 years or more with stage I squamous cell lung carcinoma. The V and J genes are TRBV2 and TRBJ1-4, with an unclear D gene assignment. The sequenced sample was peripheral blood, obtained before any cancer treatment. The DNA sequence reads TGTGCCAGCAGAATGGGGGAAAAACTGTTTTTT. The resulting protein is CASRMGEKLFF.